Each of the 23 T cell receptor beta chains below was sequenced from the same sample in a study of cytomegalovirus exposure and HLA in healthy donors listed by TCRdb under 2017. Library method: the immunoSEQ multiplex PCR assay. Not all clones reach the TCRdb copy of this immuneACCESS table, which keeps in-frame sequences only. Checked studies attribute under half of the gap to unresolved V genes and leave the rest unexplained. Present in this sample are about 310,000 clones, 88% of which were seen just once. The ten largest clones capture around 0.91% of the sample. Sequencing used PBMCs. These TCRs come from a man aged 30 to 45 in good health and CMV-seronegative.

Worth noting for this clone: This sample also contains other DNA sequences that code for the same CDR3. The chain links TRBV18 to TRBJ1-2, with D unresolved. Germline V lookup: CDR1 KGHSH, CDR2 LQKENI. The CDR3 is 13 residues long. V dropped 3 bases and J dropped 3 bases, with 8 bases sitting between them. The CDR3: CASSPRTDYGYTF. In DNA, the CDR3 is TGTGCCAGCTCACCTAGGACTGACTATGGCTACACCTTC.

The rearrangement uses TRBV28 and TRBJ1-2; 10 nucleotides match TRBD1. The V and J ends lost 7 bases and 2 bases, in that order; junction bases with no gene match: 4. The CDR3 contains 14 residues. Germline CDR1 and CDR2: MDHEN and SYDVKM. CDR3 sequence (DNA): TGTGCCAGCACTTCGGGACAGGGGAACTATGGCTACACCTTC. Protein sequence: CASTSGQGNYGYTF.

V is TRBV5-4 and J is TRBJ2-5; 10 nucleotides align to TRBD1. Germline lookup yields CDR1 SGHNT and CDR2 YYREEE (reference sequence). This CDR3 contains 15 residues. The V and J ends lost 4 bases and 7 bases, in that order; junction bases with no gene match: 10. CDR3 bases: TGTGCCAGCAGCACCACCGGGACAGGGGTTCCGACCCAGTACTTC. It yields the protein CASSTTGTGVPTQYF.

V is TRBV19 and J is TRBJ1-2; 7 nucleotides align to TRBD1. Germline-derived CDR1 and CDR2 are LNHDA and SQIVND (reference sequence). The junction had 6 bases not matched to a gene; V was cut back by 4 bases and J by 4 bases. This CDR3 has 14 amino acids. The CDR3 is CASSRPGGGYGYTF. CDR3 coding DNA: TGTGCCAGTAGTAGACCAGGGGGAGGCTATGGCTACACCTTC.

The chain carries TRBV7-2 and TRBJ2-3; 7 bases match TRBD2. This CDR3 is 14 amino acids long. The V gene's germline CDR1 is SGHTA and CDR2 FQGNSA. Losses at the gene ends were 3 bases for V and 4 bases for J; bases not matched to a gene: 4. CDR3 loop: CASSFWGGADTQYF. DNA for the CDR3: TGTGCCAGCAGCTTCTGGGGGGGGGCAGATACGCAGTATTTT.

In DNA form, the CDR3 reads TGTGCCAGCAGAAGGCTAGCGGGGAAAGAGACCCAGTACTTC. This codes for CASRRLAGKETQYF. The gene calls are TRBV11-2 and TRBJ2-5; 9 nucleotides agree with TRBD2. Trimming at V came to 6 bases and at J to 3 bases, leaving 5 bases not matched to a gene. The CDR3 contains 14 residues. In germline, CDR1 is SGHAT, CDR2 FQNNGV. The entire variable domain, with the rest obtained from reference TRBV11-2 and TRBJ2-5, is as follows: EAGVAQSPRYKIIEKRQSVAFWCNPISGHATLYWYQQILGQGPKLLIQFQNNGVVDDSQLPKDRFSAERLKGVDSTLKIQPAKLEDSAVYLCASRRLAGKETQYFGPGTRLLVL.

This sequence joins TRBV6-1 and TRBJ1-1; D possibly corresponds to TRBD1 (5 bases). Germline V lookup: CDR1 MNHNS, CDR2 SASEGT. The CDR3 contains 14 residues. Deletions cut 4 bases from V and 5 bases from J, with 14 bases between. CDR3 coding DNA: TGTGCCAGCAGTGTCCTTCGGAAGGGGACTGAAGCTTTCTTT. Translation: CASSVLRKGTEAFF.

The rearrangement joins TRBV7-9 to TRBJ2-1; TRBD2 aligns across 12 bases. Trimming cost V 5 bases and J 6 bases; bases outside gene matches: 11. This CDR3 is built from 17 residues. Germline CDR1 reads SEHNR; CDR2 reads FQNEAQ (reference sequence). DNA of the CDR3: TGTGCCAGCAGCCAAGCCCCTACTAGCGGGGGGTTCAATGAGCAGTTCTTC. Translated, it gives CASSQAPTSGGFNEQFF. The complete variable domain, with remaining parts taken from reference TRBV7-9 and TRBJ2-1, reads DTGVSQNPRHKITKRGQNVTFRCDPISEHNRLYWYRQTLGQGPEFLTYFQNEAQLEKSRLLSDRFSAERPKGSFSTLEIQRTEQGDSAMYLCASSQAPTSGGFNEQFFGPGTRLTVL.

This clone was detected only once. The CDR3 region is CASQRGGAFGYEQYF. The CDR3 region has the DNA TGCGCCAGCCAACGCGGGGGGGCATTTGGTTACGAGCAGTACTTC. The J gene is TRBJ2-7, the V gene TRBV5-1; 9 bases are a match to TRBD2. The J segment lost 4 bases and the V segment lost 7 bases, leaving 12 bases of the junction unmatched. The CDR3 has 15 residues. Germline values: CDR1 SGHRS, CDR2 YFSETQ. The full variable domain, with the rest looked up from reference TRBV5-1 and TRBJ2-7, is KAGVTQTPRYLIKTRGQQVTLSCSPISGHRSVSWYQQTPGQGLQFLFEYFSETQRNKGNFPGRFSGRQFSNSRSEMNVSTLELGDSALYLCASQRGGAFGYEQYFGPGTRLTVT.

This chain joins TRBV5-1 and TRBJ2-3; D is possibly TRBD1 (5 bases). The CDR3 extends over 15 amino acids. Germline-derived CDR1 and CDR2 are SGHRS and YFSETQ. Trimming cost V 0 bases and J 1 base, with 9 bases left between them. The CDR3 DNA sequence: TGCGCCAGCAGCTTGGCCAGGGTTGGCACAGATACGCAGTATTTT. This sequence encodes CASSLARVGTDTQYF.

The chain carries TRBV6-1 and TRBJ1-4; D is ambiguous. Trimming left V 6 bases short and J 3 bases short, with 14 bases between. CDR1 is MNHNS, CDR2 SASEGT, per germline. This CDR3 spans 15 amino acids. This chain's CDR3 is CASRDQQRANEKLFF. For the CDR3, the DNA is TGTGCCAGCAGGGACCAACAGAGGGCTAATGAAAAACTGTTTTTT.

CDR3 protein: CASSFPGPNYGYTF. In nucleotides, the CDR3 is TGTGCCAGCAGCTTCCCAGGTCCTAACTATGGCTACACCTTC. The chain couples TRBV5-4 to TRBJ1-2; D uncertain. This CDR3 contains 14 residues. Trimming stripped 2 bases from V and 0 bases from J, with 8 bases between. Germline loops: CDR1 SGHNT, CDR2 YYREEE (reference sequence).

The J gene is TRBJ2-3, the V gene TRBV5-1; D is possibly TRBD1 (7 bases). Germline-derived CDR1 and CDR2 are SGHRS and YFSETQ. With 4 bases removed from V and 0 bases from J, the gap between germline ends came to 15 bases. The CDR3 length is 16 residues. The CDR3 region is CASSAGQISSTDTQYF. The CDR3 nucleotides are TGCGCCAGCAGCGCGGGACAGATCTCTAGCACAGATACGCAGTATTTT.

The J gene is TRBJ1-1, the V gene TRBV5-1, with 10 nucleotides matching TRBD1. The CDR3 runs to 15 residues. CDR1 SGHRS and CDR2 YFSETQ come from the germline V gene. J was trimmed by 11 bases and V by 2 bases; bases with no gene match: 12. The CDR3 reads CASSFLATGGAEAFF. The CDR3 DNA sequence: TGCGCCAGCAGCTTTCTGGCGACAGGGGGCGCCGAGGCTTTCTTT.

The gene calls are TRBV30 and TRBJ2-3, with TRBD2 identical over 7 bases. Losses at the gene ends were 0 bases for V and 4 bases for J; bases not matched to a gene: 7. Germline V gene sequence: CDR1 GTSNPN, CDR2 SVGIG (reference sequence). The CDR3 has 15 amino acids. The CDR3 sequence is CAWSVRGEVADTQYF. The CDR3 DNA sequence: TGTGCCTGGAGTGTACGGGGGGAGGTCGCAGATACGCAGTATTTT. Supplemented by reference TRBV30 and TRBJ2-3, the full variable domain reads SQTIHQWPATLVQPVGSPLSLECTVEGTSNPNLYWYRQAAGRGLQLLFYSVGIGQISSEVPQNLSASRPQDRQFILSSKKLLLSDSGFYLCAWSVRGEVADTQYFGPGTRLTVL.

J is TRBJ2-5 and V is TRBV9; D unclear. Trimming took 0 bases from V and 5 from J, leaving 14 bases between them. The length of the CDR3 is 15 residues. CDR1 and CDR2 (germline): SGDLS, YYNGEE. The CDR3 spells CASSVAPLWAETQYF. The CDR3 nucleotides read TGTGCCAGCAGCGTAGCCCCCCTTTGGGCGGAGACCCAGTACTTC.

The chain employs TRBV10-2 and TRBJ1-1; a weak D match, TRBD1 (5 bases). Trimming left V 4 bases short and J 3 bases short, with 6 bases between. The CDR3 has 12 amino acids. The germline CDR1 and CDR2 sequences are WSHSY and SAAADI. The CDR3, as DNA: TGCGCCAGCAGTGTAGGGGACACTGAAGCTTTCTTT. Protein product: CASSVGDTEAFF.

J is TRBJ1-2 and V is TRBV7-9; no reliable D call. The germline V gene encodes CDR1 SEHNR and CDR2 FQNEAQ (reference sequence). This CDR3 contains 11 residues. Trimming took 5 bases from V and 6 from J, leaving 7 bases between them. CDR3 nucleotides: TGTGCCAGCAGCCGAGGGAATGGCTACACCTTC. Residues: CASSRGNGYTF. The variable domain in full, completed from reference TRBV7-9 and TRBJ1-2, reads DTGVSQNPRHKITKRGQNVTFRCDPISEHNRLYWYRQTLGQGPEFLTYFQNEAQLEKSRLLSDRFSAERPKGSFSTLEIQRTEQGDSAMYLCASSRGNGYTFGSGTRLTVV.

This clone has a single count. The chain employs TRBV5-6 and TRBJ2-7, with TRBD2 matching over 7 bases. Germline CDR1 SGHDT, CDR2 YYEEEE. V lost 0 bases to trimming and J lost 2 bases; unmatched junction nucleotides: 2. This CDR3 has 14 residues. CDR3 nucleotides: TGTGCCAGCAGCTTGGGCGGGAGCCCCTACGAGCAGTACTTC. This gives the protein CASSLGGSPYEQYF.

This clone was counted a single time. The chain recombines TRBV18 with TRBJ2-2; tentative D call: TRBD1 (5 bases). V was shortened by 6 bases and J by 2 bases, with 7 bases between the two germline ends. The CDR3 spans 13 residues. Germline values: CDR1 KGHSH, CDR2 LQKENI. The DNA of the CDR3 is TGTGCCAGCTCTGGGGCTAACACCGGGGAGCTGTTTTTT. Translation gives CASSGANTGELFF.

This clone was seen a handful of times. V is TRBV7-9 and J is TRBJ1-4; tentative D call: TRBD1 (6 bases). The ends were cut back, 5 bases at V and 8 bases at J, with 15 bases in the middle. CDR1 is SEHNR, CDR2 FQNEAQ, per germline (reference sequence). This CDR3 is built from 14 residues. The CDR3 protein is CASSGNRVDEKLFF. CDR3 bases: TGTGCCAGCAGCGGGAACAGGGTAGACGAAAAACTGTTTTTT.

This clone was seen once. In the same sample, other DNA sequences code for this CDR3. CDR3 DNA sequence: TGTGCCAGCAGCCCACCTCCGGGGACAGGCAACAATGAGCAGTTCTTC. This encodes CASSPPPGTGNNEQFF. This chain connects TRBV2 to TRBJ2-1; 8 bases map to TRBD1. Germline lookup yields CDR1 SNHLY and CDR2 FYNNEI. The V gene end was trimmed by 6 bases and the J gene end by 5 bases; junction bases not matched to a gene: 12. CDR3 length: 16 amino acids.

CDR3 loop: CASRRDRGQGTEAFF. In DNA, the CDR3 is TGTGCCAGCAGGAGAGACAGGGGGCAGGGCACTGAAGCTTTCTTT. This chain links TRBV2 with TRBJ1-1; 10 positions match TRBD1. The V and J ends lost 6 bases and 4 bases, in that order; junction bases with no gene match: 8. The CDR3 sequence is 15 residues long. From germline, CDR1 is SNHLY and CDR2 FYNNEI. The complete variable domain, with remaining parts taken from reference TRBV2 and TRBJ1-1, reads EPEVTQTPSHQVTQMGQEVILRCVPISNHLYFYWYRQILGQKVEFLVSFYNNEISEKSEIFDDQFSVERPDGSNFTLKIRSTKLEDSAMYFCASRRDRGQGTEAFFGQGTRLTVV.